The rows below give T cell receptor beta chains drawn from one sample of a study of control samples from healthy donors and cancer patients. Data came from immunoSEQ multiplex PCR; TCRdb stores just in-frame clones and leaves some out. Of 80,000 or so clones in the sample, approximately 92% were seen once. The sequenced sample consisted of blood. The receptor source for this set is a woman aged 55-70 years in good health. CDR3s include the opening cysteine and the closing phenylalanine or tryptophan. Each record gives: J gene, D gene, V gene, clone size, CDR3 DNA, CDR3 protein. A D gene is named only where the DNA matches it firmly. Clone size is shown for a subset of rows, as once, few, many or a class of expanded clone.

>TRBJ1-5|NA|TRBV2|NA
TGTGCCAGCAGTGAGTACGGGCCCCAGCATTTT
CASSEYGPQHF
>TRBJ2-2|TRBD1|TRBV6-5|NA
TGTGCCAGCCAGGGGGCAGCCGGGGAGCTGTTTTTT
CASQGAAGELFF
>TRBJ2-3|NA|TRBV28|NA
TGTGCCAGCAGTTTCGGGGCAGCAAGCACAGATACGCAGTATTTT
CASSFGAASTDTQYF
>TRBJ2-7|NA|TRBV5-1|NA
TGCGCCAGCAGGATTCGACCCCCCGGGACCGCAAGATCCTACGAGCAGTACTTC
CASRIRPPGTARSYEQYF
>TRBJ1-3|NA|TRBV30|NA
TGTGCCTGGAAGGTAGGAGGAGCTGTGACCATATATTTT
CAWKVGGAVTIYF
>TRBJ1-5|NA|TRBV2|NA
TGTGCCAGCAGGGCTAATTTGGAAAGCAATCAGCCCCAGCATTTT
CASRANLESNQPQHF
>TRBJ2-1|TRBD2|TRBV11-2|NA
TGTGCCAGCAGCTTAGCTAGCGGGAGTTACAATGAGCAGTTCTTC
CASSLASGSYNEQFF
>TRBJ1-2|TRBD1|TRBV5-4|once
TGTGCCAGCAGCTCCGGGACAGGGAGGAACTATGGCTACACCTTC
CASSSGTGRNYGYTF
>TRBJ2-2|TRBD2|TRBV5-1|NA
TGCGCCAGCAGCTTGGATAGTAGCGGGAGGCCTGGGACCGGGGAGCTGTTTTTT
CASSLDSSGRPGTGELFF
>TRBJ2-3|TRBD2|TRBV7-3|NA
TGTGCCAGCAGCTCGGGACTAGCGGGAGTAGGAGATACGCAGTATTTT
CASSSGLAGVGDTQYF
>TRBJ2-2|TRBD2|TRBV4-3|NA
TGCGCCAGCAGCCAACTCAGCGGGGGGAACACCGGGGAGCTGTTTTTT
CASSQLSGGNTGELFF
>TRBJ2-7|NA|TRBV5-1|NA
TGCGCCAGCAGCTTGGGGGACCGGGACATCTACGAGCAGTACTTC
CASSLGDRDIYEQYF
>TRBJ2-1|NA|TRBV19|once
TGTGCCAGTACCCGATTGGGTTACTACAATGAACAGTTCTTC
CASTRLGYYNEQFF
>TRBJ2-1|TRBD2|TRBV6-4|NA
TGTGCCAGCAGTGACGGTAGCGGGACCTACAATGAGCAGTTCTTC
CASSDGSGTYNEQFF
>TRBJ2-6|NA|TRBV28|NA
TGTGCCAGCAGTAGAGAGAGGACAACTGGGGCCAACGTCCTGACTTTC
CASSRERTTGANVLTF
>TRBJ1-4|NA|TRBV21-1|NA
TGTGCCATAGAACGGGGGGGTAATGAAAAACTGTTTTTT
CAIERGGNEKLFF
>TRBJ2-7|NA|TRBV6-6|NA
TGTGCCAGCAGTTACAAAGGCGAGCAGTACTTC
CASSYKGEQYF